Listed below are T cell receptor beta chains from one sample, sequenced in a study of regulatory T cells in long-lasting Graves disease. One entry per CDR3 protein, called by TCRdb with MiXCR from the multiplex PCR reads. The sample records hundreds of thousands of distinct CDR3 sequences, around 16% being singletons. Separately, the same data were catalogued under a study of T cells in Graves' hyperthyroidism and ophthalmopathy.

The specimen comprised peripheral blood mononuclear cells (PBMCs), sampled at new diagnosis, from a patient treated with antithyroid drugs. The receptors come from a middle-aged woman with Graves disease. Both conserved end residues are part of each CDR3. D genes are given only for firm matches. The size of a clone is reported for some rows only, either as once, few or many, or as a class for expanded clones.

TGTGCCAGCAGCTTAAGTAGGGAGTACACCGGGGAGCTGTCTTTT,CASSLSREYTGELSF,TRBJ2-2,.,once,TRBV7-9
TGCAGTGCTAGCTCTACAGACAGGGTAGACAATCAGCCCCAGCATTTT,CSASSTDRVDNQPQHF,TRBJ1-5,TRBD1,few,TRBV20-1
TGTGCTAGTGGTTTGCCCGGAGAGGGAAACAATGAGCAGTTCTTC,CASGLPGEGNNEQFF,TRBJ2-1,.,many,TRBV12-5
TGCAGTGCTTGGGACAGGGGGACTGGAAACACCATATATTTT,CSAWDRGTGNTIYF,TRBJ1-3,TRBD1,.,TRBV20-1
TGCAGCGTTGAAGATCTAGCTAGCGGTCAAGAGACCCAGTACTTC,CSVEDLASGQETQYF,TRBJ2-5,TRBD2,many,TRBV29-1
TGTGCCAGCAGTTTAACTAGCGTCGACTACGAGCAGTACTTC,CASSLTSVDYEQYF,TRBJ2-7,TRBD2,many,TRBV12-3/TRBV12-4
TGTGCCAGCAGCTTAGATCCTGGCGGATTCTACGAGCAGTACTTC,CASSLDPGGFYEQYF,TRBJ2-7,.,many,TRBV11-2
TGCAGTGCTTCTCGGTCGGCGGGCGATGAGCAGTTCTTC,CSASRSAGDEQFF,TRBJ2-1,.,many,TRBV20-1
TGTGCCAGCACCATGGGGGAGTCAGCGTACGAGCAGTACTTC,CASTMGESAYEQYF,TRBJ2-7,.,.,TRBV6-1
TGTGCCAGCAGCTCAACAGGAGAAGGGACTCAGCCCCAGCATTTT,CASSSTGEGTQPQHF,TRBJ1-5,.,.,TRBV5-6
TGTGCCAGCAGTTTGTCCGGGGGCGCAGTGGGGGCTACGCAGTATTTT,CASSLSGGAVGATQYF,TRBJ2-3,.,many,TRBV28
TGTGCCAGCAGCCCGGACCGTCGTTACGAGCAGTACTTC,CASSPDRRYEQYF,TRBJ2-7,.,many,TRBV12-3/TRBV12-4
TGCAGTGCTCTCGCGGATCCCGGCGGAGGCTACACCTTC,CSALADPGGGYTF,TRBJ1-2,.,many,TRBV20-1
TGTGCCAGCCATAGCGGGGGGACCTACAATGAGCAGTTCTTC,CASHSGGTYNEQFF,TRBJ2-1,TRBD2,many,TRBV2
TGCGCCAGCAGCTTGGAGGTAGCGGGAGTGGGAGATACGCAGTATTTT,CASSLEVAGVGDTQYF,TRBJ2-3,TRBD2,few,TRBV5-1
TGTGCCAGCTCACCAGCAGGACAGCCCAATCAGCCCCAGCATTTT,CASSPAGQPNQPQHF,TRBJ1-5,.,many,TRBV18
TGCAGTGCAAAGGGACTAAACACTGAAGCTTTCTTT,CSAKGLNTEAFF,TRBJ1-1,.,many,TRBV20-1
TGTGCCAGCAGCAGGGAGACAGGGTCAGATACGCAGTATTTT,CASSRETGSDTQYF,TRBJ2-3,TRBD1,many,TRBV14
TGTGCCAGTACCCCTCGGGCTAGCGGGAGGGCCGGGGCGCGGGAGACCCAGTACTTC,CASTPRASGRAGARETQYF,TRBJ2-5,TRBD2,few,TRBV19
TGCGCCAGCAGCTTCCAGGCGGGGCACAATGAGCAGTTCTTC,CASSFQAGHNEQFF,TRBJ2-1,.,.,TRBV5-1
TGTGCCAGCAGCCTCGACCGGGCCGGAATTGAGCAGTTCTTC,CASSLDRAGIEQFF,TRBJ2-1,.,.,TRBV6-1
TGTGCCAGCTCACTGGACAGGCGGAACACTGAAGCTTTCTTT,CASSLDRRNTEAFF,TRBJ1-1,TRBD1,.,TRBV18
TGTGCCAGCAGTTTATTGTCTCCGGAGGAAAGGGACCGAGCCCTTAACTATGGCTACACCTTC,CASSLLSPEERDRALNYGYTF,TRBJ1-2,.,many,TRBV28
TGTGCCAGCAGTTCGGGACAGATCTACGAGCAGTACTTC,CASSSGQIYEQYF,TRBJ2-7,TRBD1,many,TRBV12-3/TRBV12-4
TGTGCCACCAGTGAATGGACTAGCGGGAGTTCAGATACGCAGTATTTT,CATSEWTSGSSDTQYF,TRBJ2-3,TRBD2,many,TRBV24-1
TGTGCCAGCAGGCCGGGACTTGGACCGGGAGAGACCCAGTACTTC,CASRPGLGPGETQYF,TRBJ2-5,.,many,TRBV12-3/TRBV12-4
TGTGCCAGCAGCGGACGACAGGGTATCAAAAACATTCAGTACTTC,CASSGRQGIKNIQYF,TRBJ2-4,TRBD1,.,TRBV7-2
TGTGCCAGCAGTTACTCCAGACGGAACACTGAAGCTTTCTTT,CASSYSRRNTEAFF,TRBJ1-1,.,many,TRBV6-2/TRBV6-3
TGCGCCAGCAGCTTCCCCAGCGGGGTATACAATGAGCAGTTCTTC,CASSFPSGVYNEQFF,TRBJ2-1,TRBD2,few,TRBV5-1
TGCGCCAGCAGCCAACCTGGGAGAAGGTTCCAAAACATTCAGTACTTC,CASSQPGRRFQNIQYF,TRBJ2-4,.,few,TRBV4-1
TGTGCCAGCAGTTTTCCGAGACTAGCGGTCTACGAGCAGTACTTC,CASSFPRLAVYEQYF,TRBJ2-7,TRBD2,many,TRBV27
TGTGCCAGCAGTGGGGTGACTGAAGCTTTCTTT,CASSGVTEAFF,TRBJ1-1,.,many,TRBV2
TGCGCCAGCAACAGAGGTTGGGGTTTCAATCAGCCCCAGCATTTT,CASNRGWGFNQPQHF,TRBJ1-5,.,.,TRBV10-1
TGTGCCAGCAGCTTCGAGATGGGACAGGGGCCCACAGATACGCAGTATTTT,CASSFEMGQGPTDTQYF,TRBJ2-3,TRBD1,many,TRBV7-2
TGTGCCAGCAGCTTCAACTTAGATACGCAGTATTTT,CASSFNLDTQYF,TRBJ2-3,.,many,TRBV13
TGTGCCAGCAGAAGGGTCGGCGCAGATACGCAGTATTTT,CASRRVGADTQYF,TRBJ2-3,.,many,TRBV5-8
TGTGCCAGCAGTTACTCGAATCTGCGAGAGACCCAGTACTTC,CASSYSNLRETQYF,TRBJ2-5,.,.,TRBV12-3/TRBV12-4
TGTGCCAGCTCACCAGGAGGGGGGCCAGATACGCAGTATTTT,CASSPGGGPDTQYF,TRBJ2-3,.,many,TRBV18